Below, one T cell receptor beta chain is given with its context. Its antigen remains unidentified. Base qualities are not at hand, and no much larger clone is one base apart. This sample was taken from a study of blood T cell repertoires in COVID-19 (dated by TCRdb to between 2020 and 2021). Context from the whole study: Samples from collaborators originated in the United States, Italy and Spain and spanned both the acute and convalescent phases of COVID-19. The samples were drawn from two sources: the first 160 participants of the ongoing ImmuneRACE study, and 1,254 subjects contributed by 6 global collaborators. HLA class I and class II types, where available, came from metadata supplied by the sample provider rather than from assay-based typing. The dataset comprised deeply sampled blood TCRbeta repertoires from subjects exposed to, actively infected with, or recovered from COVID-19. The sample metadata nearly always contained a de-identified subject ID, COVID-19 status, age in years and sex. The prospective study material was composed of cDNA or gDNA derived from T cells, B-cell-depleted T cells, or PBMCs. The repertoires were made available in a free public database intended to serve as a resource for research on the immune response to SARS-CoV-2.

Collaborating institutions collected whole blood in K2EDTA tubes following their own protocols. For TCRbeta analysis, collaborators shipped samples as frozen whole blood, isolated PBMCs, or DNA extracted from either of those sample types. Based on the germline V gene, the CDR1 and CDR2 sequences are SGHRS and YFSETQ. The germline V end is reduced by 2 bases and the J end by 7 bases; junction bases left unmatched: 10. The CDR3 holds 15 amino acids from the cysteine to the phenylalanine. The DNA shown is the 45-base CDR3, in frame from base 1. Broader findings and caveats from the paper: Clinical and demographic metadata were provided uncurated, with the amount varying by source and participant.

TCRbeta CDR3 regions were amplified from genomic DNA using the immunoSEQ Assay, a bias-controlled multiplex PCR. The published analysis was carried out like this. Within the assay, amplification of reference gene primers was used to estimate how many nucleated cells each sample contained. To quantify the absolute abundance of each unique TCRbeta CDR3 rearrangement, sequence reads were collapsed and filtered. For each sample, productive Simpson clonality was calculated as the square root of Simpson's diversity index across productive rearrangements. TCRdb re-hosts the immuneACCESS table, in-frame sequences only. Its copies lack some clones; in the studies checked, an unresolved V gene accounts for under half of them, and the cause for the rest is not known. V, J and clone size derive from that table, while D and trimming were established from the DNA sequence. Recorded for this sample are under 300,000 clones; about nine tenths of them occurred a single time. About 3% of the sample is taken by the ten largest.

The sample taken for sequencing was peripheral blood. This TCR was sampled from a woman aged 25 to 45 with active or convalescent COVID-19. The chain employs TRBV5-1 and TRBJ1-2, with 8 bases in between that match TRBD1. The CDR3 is CASSFKGQGVGGYTF. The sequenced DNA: TGCGCCAGCAGCTTTAAAGGACAGGGTGTGGGTGGCTACACCTTC.